The 32 T cell receptor beta chains listed next were all sequenced from one sample in a study of OX40 agonist ivuxolimab in advanced cancers. Libraries were prepared by immunoSEQ multiplex PCR; TCRdb keeps only in-frame clonotypes and omits some of them. The profile covers about 100,000 clones, with 91% appearing a single time and about 0.49% taken by the ten largest. The specimen comprised CD4+ or CD8+ T cells sorted from blood, sampled in a trial of the OX40 agonist ivuxolimab. The receptors originated from an adult with an advanced solid tumor such as melanoma, head and neck, liver or kidney cancer.

This sequence joins TRBV9 and TRBJ2-3; possibly TRBD1 or TRBD2 for D (6 bases each). The CDR3 contains 15 residues. CDR1 is SGDLS, CDR2 YYNGEE, per germline. Trimming removed 2 bases from V and 2 bases from J, with 12 bases in between. CDR3 nucleotides: TGTGCCAGCAGCGTGCTGGCGGGACACACAGATACGCAGTATTTT. It yields the protein CASSVLAGHTDTQYF.

The chain is built from TRBV5-1 and TRBJ2-1, with 10 bases aligning to TRBD2. V lost 3 bases and J lost 4; bases outside the gene matches: 7. This CDR3 has 16 residues. Germline CDR1 reads SGHRS; CDR2 reads YFSETQ. The CDR3 spells CASSSGGTSEYNEQFF. For the CDR3, the DNA is TGCGCCAGCAGCTCAGGAGGGACTAGCGAATACAATGAGCAGTTCTTC.

The rearrangement joins TRBV4-2 to TRBJ2-2; D uncertain. V was trimmed by 4 bases and J by 1 base, leaving 10 bases between them. Germline V gene data show CDR1 as LGHNA and CDR2 as YNFKEQ. The CDR3 runs 15 residues. CDR3 DNA: TGTGCCAGCAGCCCCTTCGACTTGAACACCGGGGAGCTGTTTTTT. Translation: CASSPFDLNTGELFF.

The rearrangement uses TRBV6-1 and TRBJ2-3; 14 nucleotides align to TRBD2. The J segment lost 4 bases and the V segment lost 5 bases, leaving 2 bases of the junction unmatched. The germline V gene has CDR1 MNHNS and CDR2 SASEGT. The CDR3 runs to 15 residues. CDR3 region: CASSRLAGGPDTQYF. In nucleotides, the CDR3 is TGTGCCAGCAGTAGACTAGCGGGAGGGCCAGATACGCAGTATTTT.

The chain links TRBV5-5 to TRBJ2-4; 7 nucleotides agree with TRBD1. The CDR3 contains 15 residues. CDR1 is SGHKS and CDR2 is YYEKEE in the germline V gene (reference sequence). V lost 3 bases to trimming and J lost 4 bases; unmatched junction nucleotides: 7. In DNA, the CDR3 is TGTGCCAGCAGCTATATTGGGACAGTGAAAAACATTCAGTACTTC. This codes for CASSYIGTVKNIQYF.

The chain links TRBV2 to TRBJ1-4; TRBD1 matches 7 bases. V shed 7 bases, J shed 5 bases, and the junction held 13 bases outside the gene matches. The CDR3 has 16 residues. The V gene's germline CDR1 is SNHLY and CDR2 FYNNEI. CDR3: CASTRQGSVYNEKLFF. CDR3 in DNA: TGTGCCAGCACCCGACAGGGCTCGGTTTACAATGAAAAACTGTTTTTT.

CDR3 DNA sequence: TGTGCCAGCAGTGAATTCGGGACTAGGACCTACGAGCAGTACTTC. This translates into CASSEFGTRTYEQYF. The V and J genes are TRBV6-1 and TRBJ2-7; 8 nucleotides match TRBD2. This CDR3 has 15 residues. Trimming took 2 bases from V and 2 from J; bases not matched to a gene: 5. CDR1 and CDR2 (germline): MNHNS, SASEGT.

The chain carries TRBV11-2 and TRBJ2-3, with TRBD2 matching over 11 bases. The CDR3 is 15 amino acids. With V trimmed by 4 bases and J by 0 bases, 0 bases remained unmatched. Germline CDR1 and CDR2: SGHAT and FQNNGV. The CDR3, as DNA: TGTGCCAGCAGCTGGACTAGCGGGAGCACAGATACGCAGTATTTT. Translated, it gives CASSWTSGSTDTQYF.

CDR3 in amino acids: CASSPTWDSTNEKLFF. DNA for the CDR3: TGTGCCAGCTCACCTACCTGGGACAGCACTAATGAAAAACTGTTTTTT. The V and J genes are TRBV18 and TRBJ1-4, with 7 nucleotides matching TRBD1. The ends lost 3 bases at V and 2 bases at J; junction bases unmatched: 6. The CDR3 length is 16 residues. Germline V gene sequence: CDR1 KGHSH, CDR2 LQKENI. The variable domain in full, completed from reference TRBV18 and TRBJ1-4, reads NAGVMQNPRHLVRRRGQEARLRCSPMKGHSHVYWYRQLPEEGLKFMVYLQKENIIDESGMPKERFSAEFPKEGPSILRIQQVVRGDSAAYFCASSPTWDSTNEKLFFGSGTQLSVL.

The chain joins TRBV7-2 to TRBJ2-7, with D perhaps TRBD1 or TRBD2 (5 bases each). The CDR3 has 13 amino acids. V lost 6 bases to trimming and J lost 4 bases, with 13 bases between them. Per germline, CDR1 SGHTA and CDR2 FQGNSA. CDR3 bases: TGTGCCAGCAGGCTCGCAGGGAGTTACGAGCAGTACTTC. This sequence encodes CASRLAGSYEQYF.

CDR3 amino acids: CASSPARVSYNEQFF. The DNA of the CDR3 is TGTGCCAGCAGCCCCGCGAGGGTCTCCTACAATGAGCAGTTCTTC. The chain couples TRBV7-9 to TRBJ2-1; possible D gene TRBD2, 5 bases. The CDR3 runs 15 residues. Germline CDR1 is SEHNR and CDR2 is FQNEAQ (reference sequence). V lost 5 bases to trimming and J lost 0 bases, with 11 bases between them. Filled out from reference TRBV7-9 and TRBJ2-1, the complete variable domain reads DTGVSQNPRHKITKRGQNVTFRCDPISEHNRLYWYRQTLGQGPEFLTYFQNEAQLEKSRLLSDRFSAERPKGSFSTLEIQRTEQGDSAMYLCASSPARVSYNEQFFGPGTRLTVL.

The V call is TRBV11-1, the J call TRBJ2-2, with a tentative D call TRBD2 (6 bases). This CDR3 has 15 residues. Trimming stripped 2 bases from V and 4 bases from J, with 11 bases between. Germline V lookup: CDR1 SGHAT, CDR2 FQDESV (reference sequence). CDR3 DNA sequence: TGTGCCAGCAGCTTAAGCGGGCCGTCCACCGGGGAGCTGTTTTTT. Amino acids: CASSLSGPSTGELFF.

The table lists this clone with a few counts. The rearrangement links TRBV19 to TRBJ1-3, with D uncertain. The CDR3 is 14 residues long. The germline CDR1 and CDR2 sequences are LNHDA and SQIVND (reference sequence). Trimming took off 6 bases at V and 2 bases at J, with 11 bases between the two ends. This CDR3 is CASRSGSAGNTIYF. The CDR3 bases are TGTGCCAGTAGATCTGGGTCGGCTGGAAACACCATATATTTT.

The rearrangement joins TRBV11-1 to TRBJ2-3; 7 positions agree with TRBD1. V lost 1 base to trimming and J lost 0 bases; unmatched junction nucleotides: 4. Germline CDR1 SGHAT, CDR2 FQDESV (reference sequence). The CDR3 contains 16 residues. DNA of the CDR3: TGTGCCAGCAGCTTAGAACAGGGGATTAGCACAGATACGCAGTATTTT. Its translation: CASSLEQGISTDTQYF.

The chain employs TRBV6-1 and TRBJ2-1; D uncertain. Germline V CDR1 and CDR2: MNHNS, SASEGT. Trimming shortened V by 3 bases and J by 3 bases, and 12 bases separated the two germline ends. The CDR3 runs to 15 residues. In DNA, the CDR3 is TGTGCCAGCAGTGACCCGGTGGGTGGCTACAATGAGCAGTTCTTC. Its protein product is CASSDPVGGYNEQFF.

The CDR3, as DNA: TGTGCCAGCAGCGCCACCCCTGGACAGAACTTCTATGGCTACACCTTC. Its translation: CASSATPGQNFYGYTF. The J gene is TRBJ1-2, the V gene TRBV9; D perhaps matches TRBD1 (6 bases). The CDR3 spans 16 residues. Germline V gives CDR1 SGDLS, CDR2 YYNGEE. V lost 3 bases, J lost 4 bases, and 19 bases lay in between. The whole variable domain, filled in from reference TRBV9 and TRBJ1-2, reads DSGVTQTPKHLITATGQRVTLRCSPRSGDLSVYWYQQSLDQGLQFLIQYYNGEERAKGNILERFSAQQFPDLHSELNLSSLELGDSALYFCASSATPGQNFYGYTFGSGTRLTVV.

The rearrangement uses TRBV7-8 and TRBJ2-7, with D possibly matching TRBD1 (5 bases). CDR3 length: 14 amino acids. Germline CDR1 and CDR2: SGHVS and FQNEAQ. V was trimmed by 5 bases and J by 3 bases, leaving 14 bases between them. CDR3 in amino acids: CASSANRIGYEQYF. The CDR3 bases are TGTGCCAGCAGCGCGAACAGGATAGGCTACGAGCAGTACTTC.

The chain uses TRBV5-4 and TRBJ2-5; 7 positions agree with TRBD1. CDR3 size: 13 residues. Germline loops: CDR1 SGHNT, CDR2 YYREEE (reference sequence). Trimming took 4 bases from V and 2 from J; bases not matched to a gene: 2. DNA of the CDR3: TGTGCCAGCAGCAAGGGACAGCAAGAGACCCAGTACTTC. Its protein product is CASSKGQQETQYF.

The chain employs TRBV5-4 and TRBJ2-3; D call uncertain. V shed 1 base and J shed 2 bases, with 5 bases lying between them. The CDR3 is 13 residues long. Germline assignment: CDR1 SGHNT and CDR2 YYREEE (reference sequence). The CDR3 reads CASSLTVTDTQYF. CDR3 DNA sequence: TGTGCCAGCAGCTTGACGGTCACAGATACGCAGTATTTT.

The V gene is TRBV12-5, the J gene TRBJ2-7; tentative D call: TRBD2 (6 bases). V was cut by 7 bases and J by 3 bases, with 19 bases left in between. The CDR3 contains 15 residues. The germline V gene encodes CDR1 LGHNT and CDR2 FRNRAP. The CDR3 DNA is TGTGCTAGTGCCCCCCCTCGGGGGACTGGCTACGAGCAGTACTTC. Amino acids: CASAPPRGTGYEQYF.

The V call is TRBV2, the J call TRBJ2-7; weak D call: TRBD2 (6 bases). Germline V gene data show CDR1 as SNHLY and CDR2 as FYNNEI. The length of the CDR3 is 12 residues. CDR3 DNA: TGTGCATCCCGGGACTCCCTGCTCGAGCAGTACTTC. It encodes CASRDSLLEQYF.

This clone occurred a few times. In the same sample, other DNA sequences code for this CDR3. The V call is TRBV5-6, the J call TRBJ1-2, with TRBD1 identical over 7 bases. Germline V gives CDR1 SGHDT, CDR2 YYEEEE. The CDR3 is 14 residues long. The V gene end was trimmed by 3 bases and the J gene end by 2 bases; junction bases not matched to a gene: 4. The CDR3 bases are TGTGCCAGCAGCTATCGGACAGGAAACTATGGCTACACCTTC. Translation: CASSYRTGNYGYTF.

This clone was detected a few times. V usage is TRBV6-6 and J usage is TRBJ2-5; maybe TRBD2 (6 bases). The CDR3 extends over 15 amino acids. Per germline, CDR1 MNHNY and CDR2 SVGAGI (reference sequence). V was pared by 2 bases and J by 1 base, with 11 bases between. This CDR3 reads CASSYRRDLQETQYF. DNA for the CDR3: TGTGCCAGCAGTTACCGGCGGGATCTCCAAGAGACCCAGTACTTC.

The rearrangement joins TRBV5-1 to TRBJ1-4; unclear D gene. The V end lost 0 bases, the J end lost 3 bases, and 9 bases lay between the germline ends. This CDR3 spans 15 amino acids. CDR1 is SGHRS, CDR2 YFSETQ, per germline. The CDR3 DNA sequence: TGCGCCAGCAGCTTGGTTTGGTGGGCTAATGAAAAACTGTTTTTT. It encodes CASSLVWWANEKLFF.

This clone was picked up one time. This chain links TRBV19 with TRBJ1-5; TRBD1 aligns across 8 bases. Looked up from germline, CDR1 is LNHDA and CDR2 is SQIVND (reference sequence). With 6 bases clipped from V and 2 bases from J, the junction kept 6 bases outside the gene matches. This CDR3 is 15 amino acids long. CDR3 residues: CASREDRGRNQPQHF. The CDR3, as DNA: TGTGCCAGTAGGGAAGACAGGGGACGCAATCAGCCCCAGCATTTT.

As DNA, the CDR3 is TGTGCCACCAGCAGAGGTTCTAGCAATCAGCCCCAGCATTTT. As protein: CATSRGSSNQPQHF. This chain connects TRBV15 to TRBJ1-5, with D unresolved. This CDR3 spans 14 amino acids. Trimming pared 1 base from V and 0 bases from J, leaving 4 bases between. The germline V gene has CDR1 LNHNV and CDR2 YYDKDF (reference sequence).

This rearrangement joins TRBV9 to TRBJ2-2; perhaps TRBD2 as D (6 bases). In germline, CDR1 is SGDLS, CDR2 YYNGEE. CDR3 length equals 15 residues. Deletions cut 1 base from V and 7 bases from J, with 14 bases between. CDR3 region: CASSVRGGRNGELFF. The CDR3 DNA reads as TGTGCCAGCAGCGTACGAGGTGGGAGGAACGGGGAGCTGTTTTTT.

The V call is TRBV28, the J call TRBJ2-7; 8 bases fit TRBD2. There are 14 residues in the CDR3. From germline, CDR1 is MDHEN and CDR2 SYDVKM. The ends lost 9 bases at V and 3 bases at J; junction bases unmatched: 10. The CDR3 DNA reads TGTGCCAGTTCCGGGACTAGACGCTACTACGAGCAGTACTTC. This sequence encodes CASSGTRRYYEQYF. Full variable domain (remainder filled in from reference TRBV28 and TRBJ2-7): DVKVTQSSRYLVKRTGEKVFLECVQDMDHENMFWYRQDPGLGLRLIYFSYDVKMKEKGDIPEGYSVSREKKERFSLILESASTNQTSMYLCASSGTRRYYEQYFGPGTRLTVT.

The V call is TRBV7-2, the J call TRBJ1-1; D is perhaps TRBD1 (5 bases). The V end lost 1 base, the J end lost 2 bases, and 11 bases lay between the germline ends. CDR3 length: 15 amino acids. In germline, CDR1 is SGHTA, CDR2 FQGNSA. The CDR3 here is CASSLVRAGNTEAFF. The CDR3 bases are TGTGCCAGCAGCTTAGTCAGGGCCGGAAACACTGAAGCTTTCTTT. The variable domain in full, completed from reference TRBV7-2 and TRBJ1-1, reads GAGVSQSPSNKVTEKGKDVELRCDPISGHTALYWYRQSLGQGLEFLIYFQGNSAPDKSGLPSDRFSAERTGGSVSTLTIQRTQQEDSAVYLCASSLVRAGNTEAFFGQGTRLTVV.

The CDR3 DNA follows: TGTGCCAGCAGCAAAGATCGCGGGGTCGAGACCCAGTACTTC. Translation gives CASSKDRGVETQYF. The chain employs TRBV21-1 and TRBJ2-5; the D call in the table, TRBD2, was not verified against the DNA. TRBV21-1 represents a pseudogene. The CDR3 is 14 residues long.

The V and J genes are TRBV5-1 and TRBJ1-1; tentatively, D is TRBD1 (5 bases). Trimming stripped 4 bases from V and 11 bases from J, with 18 bases between. This CDR3 region has 13 residues. CDR1 is SGHRS, CDR2 YFSETQ, per germline. In DNA, the CDR3 is TGCGCCAGCAGCCCCACCGGGGGGTGGGTGGCTTTCTTT. Translating gives CASSPTGGWVAFF.

This chain joins TRBV6-5 and TRBJ1-2; D ambiguous. The CDR3 has 10 residues. CDR1 is MNHEY and CDR2 is SVGAGI in the germline V gene. V dropped 10 bases and J dropped 8 bases, with 11 bases sitting between them. The CDR3 DNA is TGTGCCACCAAGGTTGAGGGCTACACCTTC. Protein sequence: CATKVEGYTF.